Listed below are T cell receptor beta chains from one sample, sequenced in a study of PD-1 blockade in classical Hodgkin lymphoma. The data were produced by immunoSEQ multiplex PCR, yet TCRdb's version contains in-frame clones alone and is incomplete. The table includes some 11,000 clones, 75% to 80% detected once. The specimen comprised peripheral blood mononuclear cells (PBMCs), sampled at baseline. These receptor sequences come from a human donor with classical Hodgkin lymphoma. Both conserved end residues are part of each CDR3. D genes are given only for firm matches. A clone size is listed for some rows: how often the clone was seen (once, few, many), or a class if it is expanded.

cdr3_nt	cdr3_aa	clone_size	v_call	j_call	d_call
TGTGCCAGCAGTCCCCCGGGACGGGGATCCGGGGAGCTGTTTTTT	CASSPPGRGSGELFF	-	TRBV14	TRBJ2-2	-
TGTGCCAGCAGCTTATGGGGTAACAATCAGCCCCAGCATTTT	CASSLWGNNQPQHF	once	TRBV11-2	TRBJ1-5	-
TGTGCCAGTAGTATAAGGGGGGCGGCAAACACCGGGGAGCTGTTTTTT	CASSIRGAANTGELFF	-	TRBV19	TRBJ2-2	-
TGCGCCAGCAATAAGGGACAATACACTGAAGCTTTCTTT	CASNKGQYTEAFF	-	TRBV5-1	TRBJ1-1	-
TGCGCCAGCAGTCAGGAGACAGGGGCCACCGGGGAGCTGTTTTTT	CASSQETGATGELFF	-	TRBV23-1	TRBJ2-2	TRBD1
TGCGCCAGCAGCTATAGCGGGAGCTCCTACAATGAGCAGTTCTTC	CASSYSGSSYNEQFF	once	TRBV4-1	TRBJ2-1	TRBD2
TGTGCCACCAAGACAGGGGGCGCTGGGGCCAACGTCCTGACTTTC	CATKTGGAGANVLTF	-	TRBV15	TRBJ2-6	TRBD1
TGTGCCAGCAGCTATACCGGGGAGCTGTTTTTT	CASSYTGELFF	-	TRBV7-9	TRBJ2-2	-
TGTGCCAGCAGCAAAACCCCCTCTGGCGGGAGGGCCAGGGATACGCAGTATTTT	CASSKTPSGGRARDTQYF	few	TRBV21-1	TRBJ2-3	-
TGCGCCAGCAGCCAAGCTCTCGATTACTCTGGGGTGAACACTGAAGCTTTCTTT	CASSQALDYSGVNTEAFF	few	TRBV4-1	TRBJ1-1	-
TGTGCCAGCAGTGAATGGGCACACCAAGAGACCCAGTACTTC	CASSEWAHQETQYF	once	TRBV2	TRBJ2-5	-
TGTGCCAGCTCACCAGGGGACAGGGGTGGAGGATGGGCTGAAGCTTTCTTT	CASSPGDRGGGWAEAFF	-	TRBV18	TRBJ1-1	TRBD1
TGTGCCAGCAGCTTATTGGGGGCTGGGAGGCTGACGCACACCATATATTTT	CASSLLGAGRLTHTIYF	-	TRBV7-6	TRBJ1-3	-
TGCGCCAGCAGCTTGGATTTAGGGGGAGGTGAGCAGTTCTTC	CASSLDLGGGEQFF	-	TRBV5-1	TRBJ2-1	-